The T cell receptor (beta chain) described here comes from a study of cytomegalovirus exposure and HLA in healthy donors. CDR3 size: 16 residues. V was clipped by 6 bases and J by 1 base; unmatched bases: 11. Germline V lookup: CDR1 MNHNS, CDR2 SASEGT. PCR was performed using 60 Vbeta and 13 Jbeta primers. Libraries were prepared by immunoSEQ multiplex PCR; TCRdb keeps only in-frame clonotypes and omits some of them. The table includes some 200,000 clones, over 9.5% detected once. The sample taken for sequencing was PBMCs. J is TRBJ1-1 and V is TRBV6-1; 7 positions agree with TRBD1. The sequence came from a man aged 45-60 years in good health and CMV-seropositive. The CDR3 sequence is CASSENPGQSNTEAFF. In DNA form, the CDR3 reads TGTGCCAGCAGCGAAAACCCGGGACAGTCGAACACTGAAGCTTTCTTT.